The 12 T cell receptor beta chains below come from one sample, sequenced in a study of T cells expressing NK-cell markers. After re-calling the 5' RACE reads, TCRdb lists one entry per CDR3 protein, DNA absent. The repertoire table contains 200,000 to 300,000 distinct CDR3 sequences. The sample was blood T cells: a sorted CD56 or NKG2C T cell subset, CD4+ or CD8+ T cells, or bulk PBMC T cells (not recorded which). Source of these receptors: a young man in good health.

The rearrangement uses TRBV29-1 and TRBJ1-1; the TRBD1 assignment by TCRdb is unverifiable without DNA. Germline assignment: CDR1 SQVTM and CDR2 ANQGSEA. The length of the CDR3 is 13 residues. CDR3: CSVGESGGTEAFF.

V is TRBV20-1 and J is TRBJ1-1. The CDR3 totals 14 residues. In germline, CDR1 is DFQATT, CDR2 SNEGSKA (reference sequence). CDR3 region: CSARDWASGLEAFF.

The chain is built from TRBV20-1 and TRBJ1-6; TCRdb's D gene call, TRBD1, goes unchecked for lack of DNA. Germline V gives CDR1 DFQATT, CDR2 SNEGSKA (reference sequence). CDR3 length equals 13 residues. CDR3 residues: CSASQGRGSPLHF.

V is TRBV27 and J is TRBJ2-5; TCRdb calls TRBD1, which cannot be checked without DNA. The CDR3 extends over 13 amino acids. CDR1 and CDR2 (germline): MNHEY, SMNVEV (reference sequence). CDR3 protein: CASARIGQETQYF.

The CDR3 region is CASSLAYGYTF. The gene calls are TRBV12-3 or TRBV12-4 and TRBJ1-2. The CDR3 has 11 amino acids.

The chain joins TRBV29-1 to TRBJ2-3; the D call from TCRdb, TRBD1, cannot be confirmed without DNA. CDR1 and CDR2 (germline): SQVTM, ANQGSEA. CDR3 length equals 16 residues. The CDR3 region is CSVEEWGTPYTDTQYF.

V usage is TRBV7-2 and J usage is TRBJ2-2; lacking DNA, the TRBD1 call made by TCRdb goes unchecked. CDR1 is SGHTA, CDR2 FQGNSA, per germline. The length of the CDR3 is 14 residues. CDR3 loop: CAGHRAFGTGELFF. Full variable domain (rest looked up from reference TRBV7-2 and TRBJ2-2): GAGVSQSPSNKVTEKGKDVELRCDPISGHTALYWYRQSLGQGLEFLIYFQGNSAPDKSGLPSDRFSAERTGGSVSTLTIQRTQQEDSAVYLCAGHRAFGTGELFFGEGSRLTVL.

V and J are TRBV5-1 and TRBJ2-3; TCRdb selects TRBD1, and the lack of DNA leaves this call unchecked. The germline CDR1 and CDR2 sequences are SGHRS and YFSETQ. The CDR3 sequence is 13 residues long. The CDR3 here is CASSRGAGDTQYF. Looking up the rest from reference TRBV5-1 and TRBJ2-3 gives the full variable domain: KAGVTQTPRYLIKTRGQQVTLSCSPISGHRSVSWYQQTPGQGLQFLFEYFSETQRNKGNFPGRFSGRQFSNSRSEMNVSTLELGDSALYLCASSRGAGDTQYFGPGTRLTVL.

The rearrangement uses TRBV20-1 and TRBJ2-2; the TRBD1 assignment by TCRdb is unverifiable without DNA. There are 15 residues in the CDR3. Germline CDR1 and CDR2: DFQATT and SNEGSKA (reference sequence). This chain's CDR3 is CSARVNRGVQGELFF.

The chain recombines TRBV5-1 with TRBJ1-6. This CDR3 is built from 14 residues. Germline CDR1 is SGHRS and CDR2 is YFSETQ. CDR3 amino acids: CASSLELNNSPLHF.

The chain is built from TRBV15 and TRBJ1-4. The germline V gene has CDR1 LNHNV and CDR2 YYDKDF (reference sequence). The CDR3 spans 12 residues. CDR3 amino acids: CATEAANEKLFF. Filled out from reference TRBV15 and TRBJ1-4, the complete variable domain reads DAMVIQNPRYQVTQFGKPVTLSCSQTLNHNVMYWYQQKSSQAPKLLFHYYDKDFNNEADTPDNFQSRRPNTSFCFLDIRSPGLGDTAMYLCATEAANEKLFFGSGTQLSVL.

By frequency, this clonotype registers medium-sized. The gene calls are TRBV5-5 and TRBJ2-1; checking the TCRdb D call of TRBD2 is not possible without DNA. Per the germline V gene, CDR1 is SGHKS and CDR2 is YYEKEE (reference sequence). This CDR3 spans 15 amino acids. CDR3 amino acids: CASSSAGTYYNEQFF.